The 26 T cell receptor beta chains below were found in one sample sequenced in a study of T cell responses to AZD1222 COVID-19 vaccine. Only in-frame clones appear in the TCRdb table, and some are missing; sequencing was by immunoSEQ multiplex PCR. The repertoire holds about 120,000 clones, with roughly 91% as singletons. The specimen was peripheral blood, collected 28 days after the second AZD1222 dose. These receptor sequences come from an adult who received the AZD1222 COVID-19 vaccine.

The chain carries TRBV5-1 and TRBJ2-5, with 10 positions matching TRBD2. The trim removed 0 bases at V and 4 bases at J, leaving 6 bases unmatched. CDR3 length: 16 residues. CDR1 is SGHRS and CDR2 is YFSETQ in the germline V gene. CDR3 DNA: TGCGCCAGCAGCTTGGGGTCTAGCGGGAGTACAGAGACCCAGTACTTC. Amino acids: CASSLGSSGSTETQYF.

This chain links TRBV6-6 with TRBJ1-4; 7 nucleotides agree with TRBD1. Trimming at V came to 6 bases and at J to 5 bases, leaving 9 bases not matched to a gene. Germline CDR1 reads MNHNY; CDR2 reads SVGAGI (reference sequence). The CDR3 has 15 residues. CDR3 nucleotide sequence: TGTGCCAGCAGACTCCCGGGACAGCAGAATGAAAAACTGTTTTTT. Its translation: CASRLPGQQNEKLFF.

This clone is a singleton in its sample. The V gene is TRBV6-5, the J gene TRBJ1-4; maybe TRBD1 (5 bases). The V and J ends lost 4 bases and 5 bases respectively, with 14 bases between them. Germline loops: CDR1 MNHEY, CDR2 SVGAGI. This CDR3 is built from 15 residues. CDR3 nucleotide sequence: TGTGCCAGCAGTTTCACCGGGACGGGGAATGAAAAACTGTTTTTT. It encodes CASSFTGTGNEKLFF.

Comments on this clone: Other DNA variants within this sample encode the same CDR3. This chain links TRBV5-1 with TRBJ2-3; D is unresolved. CDR1 is SGHRS and CDR2 is YFSETQ in the germline V gene. This CDR3 contains 13 residues. V was cut by 0 bases and J by 1 base, with 3 bases left in between. The CDR3 loop reads CASSLVGTDTQYF. The CDR3 DNA sequence: TGCGCCAGCAGCTTGGTCGGCACAGATACGCAGTATTTT. Full variable domain (missing parts from reference TRBV5-1 and TRBJ2-3): KAGVTQTPRYLIKTRGQQVTLSCSPISGHRSVSWYQQTPGQGLQFLFEYFSETQRNKGNFPGRFSGRQFSNSRSEMNVSTLELGDSALYLCASSLVGTDTQYFGPGTRLTVL.

The V and J genes are TRBV27 and TRBJ1-1, with 7 positions matching TRBD1. Germline loops: CDR1 MNHEY, CDR2 SMNVEV (reference sequence). J lost 0 bases, V lost 4 bases, and 8 bases had no gene match. The CDR3 sequence is 16 residues long. CDR3 loop: CASSSRQGRLNTEAFF. The CDR3 DNA is TGTGCCAGCAGTTCCAGACAGGGACGGTTGAACACTGAAGCTTTCTTT.

The chain combines TRBV28 with TRBJ1-3, with TRBD1 matching 7 bases. The ends lost 2 bases at V and 0 bases at J; junction bases unmatched: 7. Germline lookup yields CDR1 MDHEN and CDR2 SYDVKM. The CDR3 has 17 amino acids. The CDR3 DNA reads TGTGCCAGCAGTTTACCCGGACAGGCGTACTCTGGAAACACCATATATTTT. Its protein is CASSLPGQAYSGNTIYF.

V is TRBV7-2 and J is TRBJ2-3; tentatively, D is TRBD1 (6 bases). CDR1 is SGHTA and CDR2 is FQGNSA in the germline V gene. CDR3 size: 15 residues. Trimming took off 0 bases at V and 2 bases at J, with 9 bases between the two ends. The DNA for the CDR3 is TGTGCCAGCAGCTTAGCGGGGGCCCACACAGATACGCAGTATTTT. Its protein product is CASSLAGAHTDTQYF.

This clone came up a few times. The rearrangement joins TRBV5-4 to TRBJ2-7; D gene uncertain. The CDR3 has 14 residues. CDR1 is SGHNT, CDR2 YYREEE, per germline (reference sequence). Trimming took 4 bases from V and 7 from J, leaving 18 bases between them. The CDR3 nucleotides read TGTGCCAGCAGCAGGGAAGCCCTTCAGTGGGAGCAGTACTTC. Protein sequence: CASSREALQWEQYF.

The V call is TRBV6-2 or TRBV6-3, the J call TRBJ2-2, with no clear D. This CDR3 has 12 residues. Germline CDR1 and CDR2: MNHEY and SVGEGT. V gave up 0 bases and J gave up 8 bases, with 4 bases separating them. The CDR3 sequence: CASSYSTGELFF. The CDR3 region has the DNA TGTGCCAGCAGTTACTCGACTGGGGAGCTGTTTTTT.

The rearrangement uses TRBV30 and TRBJ2-7; 8 positions match TRBD2. The germline V gene has CDR1 GTSNPN and CDR2 SVGIG (reference sequence). CDR3 size: 16 residues. Trimming cost V 2 bases and J 2 bases; bases outside gene matches: 11. The CDR3 sequence is CAWSPGRAGVPYEQYF. The CDR3 DNA follows: TGTGCCTGGAGTCCTGGTAGAGCGGGAGTACCCTACGAGCAGTACTTC.

This chain uses TRBV6-5 with TRBJ1-1; no firm D call. This CDR3 has 14 amino acids. V lost 7 bases and J 1 base, leaving 13 bases between the germline ends. CDR1 is MNHEY, CDR2 SVGAGI, per germline. The CDR3 region has the DNA TGTGCCAGCACCAAAACCAAGGGGAACACTGAAGCTTTCTTT. Amino acids: CASTKTKGNTEAFF.

V and J are TRBV28 and TRBJ2-2; D ambiguous. V shed 5 bases and J shed 2 bases, with 9 bases lying between them. CDR3 length: 14 amino acids. Germline V gene data show CDR1 as MDHEN and CDR2 as SYDVKM. The CDR3 spells CASSLPTNTGELFF. The DNA of the CDR3 is TGTGCCAGCAGTCTTCCGACTAACACCGGGGAGCTGTTTTTT.

The chain recombines TRBV5-1 with TRBJ2-1, with D possibly being TRBD2 (5 bases). The V end lost 4 bases, the J end lost 4 bases, and 12 bases lay between the germline ends. The V gene's germline CDR1 is SGHRS and CDR2 YFSETQ. This CDR3 has 14 amino acids. The CDR3 protein is CASSPRDAYNEQFF. The CDR3 DNA reads TGCGCCAGCAGCCCACGGGATGCTTACAATGAGCAGTTCTTC.

The CDR3 coding sequence is TGTGCCAGCAGCGTAGACGGATCTAACTATGGCTACACCTTC. Translation gives CASSVDGSNYGYTF. The chain combines TRBV2 with TRBJ1-2; no firm D call. The CDR3 extends over 14 amino acids. Trimming pared 6 bases from V and 0 bases from J, leaving 11 bases between. CDR1 is SNHLY, CDR2 FYNNEI, per germline.

This clone appeared once. V usage is TRBV19 and J usage is TRBJ2-3, with 8 positions matching TRBD1. Germline assignment: CDR1 LNHDA and CDR2 SQIVND (reference sequence). The junction had 6 bases not matched to a gene; V was cut back by 6 bases and J by 1 base. The CDR3 loop spans 15 amino acids. The CDR3 region is CASRNRGSGTDTQYF. As DNA, the CDR3 is TGTGCCAGTAGAAACAGGGGGTCGGGCACAGATACGCAGTATTTT.

The V gene is TRBV11-2, the J gene TRBJ2-2; 9 nucleotides agree with TRBD2. This CDR3 is 15 amino acids long. Germline CDR1 reads SGHAT; CDR2 reads FQNNGV. V dropped 7 bases and J dropped 3; count of bases not matched to a gene: 6. The CDR3 loop reads CASTQRGDYTGELFF. CDR3 nucleotides: TGTGCCAGCACTCAGCGGGGGGACTACACCGGGGAGCTGTTTTTT.

V and J are TRBV9 and TRBJ2-5; D perhaps matches TRBD2 (7 bases). With 4 bases removed from V and 5 bases from J, the gap between germline ends came to 21 bases. CDR3 size: 16 residues. The germline CDR1 and CDR2 sequences are SGDLS and YYNGEE. In DNA form, the CDR3 reads TGTGCCAGCAGCCCACCCTTGGGGGGGCACAGGGAGACCCAGTACTTC. The encoded protein is CASSPPLGGHRETQYF.

This chain uses TRBV27 with TRBJ2-3; possible D gene TRBD1, 6 bases. Between the trimmed V and J ends, which lost 6 bases and 1 base, there was a span of 17 bases. CDR3 size: 16 residues. The germline V gene encodes CDR1 MNHEY and CDR2 SMNVEV (reference sequence). CDR3 protein: CASRSTPGAGTDTQYF. The CDR3 region has the DNA TGTGCCAGCAGATCTACCCCAGGGGCCGGCACAGATACGCAGTATTTT.

The chain is built from TRBV6-5 and TRBJ1-2; D possibly corresponds to TRBD1 (5 bases). The germline V gene has CDR1 MNHEY and CDR2 SVGAGI. The CDR3 has 15 residues. With 4 bases removed from V and 2 bases from J, the gap between germline ends came to 14 bases. CDR3 residues: CASSWSTGENYGYTF. The DNA of the CDR3 is TGTGCCAGCAGTTGGTCAACAGGTGAAAACTATGGCTACACCTTC.

This clone appeared once. The rearrangement links TRBV19 to TRBJ1-1; unclear D gene. Germline loops: CDR1 LNHDA, CDR2 SQIVND (reference sequence). This CDR3 is built from 14 residues. Between the trimmed V and J ends, which lost 10 bases and 1 base, there was a span of 16 bases. The CDR3 loop reads CAIPSPSGNTEAFF. CDR3 in DNA: TGTGCCATCCCCAGCCCTTCTGGGAACACTGAAGCTTTCTTT.

The rearrangement uses TRBV11-3 and TRBJ2-7, with 7 positions matching TRBD2. There are 15 residues in the CDR3. Germline CDR1 SGHNT, CDR2 YENEEA. Trimming at V came to 1 base and at J to 5 bases, leaving 8 bases not matched to a gene. DNA of the CDR3: TGTGCCAGCAGCTTAGGTGCGGGAGTGGGCCACGAGCAGTACTTC. Translation: CASSLGAGVGHEQYF. The full variable domain, in which reference TRBV11-3 and TRBJ2-7 provide the parts outside the CDR3, is EAGVVQSPRYKIIEKKQPVAFWCNPISGHNTLYWYLQNLGQGPELLIRYENEEAVDDSQLPKDRFSAERLKGVDSTLKIQPAELGDSAVYLCASSLGAGVGHEQYFGPGTRLTVT.

This rearrangement joins TRBV29-1 to TRBJ2-7, with a possible D match to TRBD2 (5 bases). The V gene lost 5 bases and the J gene lost 2 bases, with 10 bases spanning the gap. Germline V lookup: CDR1 SQVTM, CDR2 ANQGSEA. The CDR3 length is 12 residues. The CDR3: CSVRAGTYEQYF. The CDR3 region has the DNA TGCAGCGTTCGGGCGGGTACCTACGAGCAGTACTTC.

This clone has only one observation. The chain carries TRBV7-9 and TRBJ1-1; no clear D. The ends were cut back, 4 bases at V and 5 bases at J, with 8 bases in the middle. The CDR3 runs 12 residues. The germline V gene has CDR1 SEHNR and CDR2 FQNEAQ (reference sequence). DNA of the CDR3: TGTGCCAGCAGCTCGGTTAGGACTGAAGCTTTCTTT. This translates into CASSSVRTEAFF.

V usage is TRBV3-1 (or the pseudogene TRBV3-2) and J usage is TRBJ2-7; D is possibly TRBD2 (6 bases). CDR1 and CDR2 from the germline V gene are LGHDT and YNNKEL (reference sequence). CDR3 size: 11 residues. The V end was cut by 8 bases, the J end by 6 bases, with 11 bases between. The CDR3 loop reads CASRSGAEQYF. The CDR3 coding sequence is TGTGCCAGCCGGTCGGGAGCCGAGCAGTACTTC.

This chain uses TRBV30 with TRBJ1-2; D is possibly TRBD1 (6 bases). Trimming stripped 3 bases from V and 5 bases from J, with 13 bases between. Germline CDR1 and CDR2: GTSNPN and SVGIG (reference sequence). The CDR3 sequence is 13 residues long. CDR3 DNA sequence: TGTGCCTGGAGAGTAACAGGGAAGTATGGCTACACCTTC. Protein sequence: CAWRVTGKYGYTF.

J is TRBJ2-1 and V is TRBV29-1; the match to TRBD2 covers 14 bases. The CDR3 runs to 14 residues. The germline V gene has CDR1 SQVTM and CDR2 ANQGSEA. The J segment lost 9 bases and the V segment lost 5 bases, leaving 6 bases of the junction unmatched. The CDR3 loop is CSVSRLAGGSEQFF. The CDR3 bases are TGCAGCGTTTCCAGACTAGCGGGAGGGAGTGAGCAGTTCTTC.